Listed below are T cell receptor beta chains from one sample, sequenced in a study of control samples from healthy donors and cancer patients. This table comes from immunoSEQ multiplex PCR, and its TCRdb copy is limited to in-frame clones, with some not included. The sample contains around 110,000 clones, 93% of which appear only once. The sequencing input was blood. These receptors all come from a man under 40 in good health. CDR3s include the opening cysteine and the closing phenylalanine or tryptophan. D genes are given only for firm matches. Clone size is stated in some rows and not others, as once, few, many or a class when expanded.

clone size: NA
D gene: NA
J gene: TRBJ1-1
V gene: TRBV5-6
CDR3 DNA: TGTGCCAGCAGCTTGTCCGGCACTGAAGCTTTCTTT
CDR3 protein: CASSLSGTEAFF

clone size: once
D gene: NA
J gene: TRBJ1-6
V gene: TRBV11-1
CDR3 DNA: TGTGCCAGCAGCTTCGGCTCCGGGCCTAATTCACCCCTCCACTTT
CDR3 protein: CASSFGSGPNSPLHF

clone size: NA
D gene: TRBD1
J gene: TRBJ2-5
V gene: TRBV18
CDR3 DNA: TGTGCCAGCTCACCGTCGACAGGGGGGGAGACCCAGTACTTC
CDR3 protein: CASSPSTGGETQYF

clone size: NA
D gene: NA
J gene: TRBJ2-5
V gene: TRBV6-1
CDR3 DNA: TGTGCCAGCAGTGAAGTCGGGGTGGTGGTTCAGGAGACCCAGTACTTC
CDR3 protein: CASSEVGVVVQETQYF

clone size: NA
D gene: NA
J gene: TRBJ2-5
V gene: TRBV6-5
CDR3 DNA: TGTGCCAGCAGTTACTCGACCAGGGTGTCCCAAGAGACCCAGTACTTC
CDR3 protein: CASSYSTRVSQETQYF

clone size: NA
D gene: TRBD2
J gene: TRBJ2-2
V gene: TRBV11-2
CDR3 DNA: TGTGCCAGCAGCTCAAGCGGGGGTAACACCGGGGAGCTGTTTTTT
CDR3 protein: CASSSSGGNTGELFF

clone size: NA
D gene: TRBD1
J gene: TRBJ1-2
V gene: TRBV27
CDR3 DNA: TGTGCCAGCAGTTTAGACTTAGGGACAGTCTCATTCGGGGGCTACACCTTC
CDR3 protein: CASSLDLGTVSFGGYTF

clone size: NA
D gene: NA
J gene: TRBJ1-2
V gene: TRBV18
CDR3 DNA: TGTGCCAGCTCCCCGGACCTTTCCGTTGGCTACACCTTC
CDR3 protein: CASSPDLSVGYTF

clone size: NA
D gene: NA
J gene: TRBJ1-3
V gene: TRBV6-5
CDR3 DNA: TGTGCCAGCAGAGACAGTTATGGGTCTGGAAACACCATATATTTT
CDR3 protein: CASRDSYGSGNTIYF

clone size: NA
D gene: TRBD1
J gene: TRBJ2-2
V gene: TRBV19
CDR3 DNA: TGTGCCAGTAGTTTGGACAGGGGCACCGGGGAGCTGTTTTTT
CDR3 protein: CASSLDRGTGELFF

clone size: once
D gene: TRBD1
J gene: TRBJ1-4
V gene: TRBV7-9
CDR3 DNA: TGTGCCAGCAGCTATTTCGGACAGGGGGGTGAAAAACTGTTTTTT
CDR3 protein: CASSYFGQGGEKLFF

clone size: once
D gene: TRBD1
J gene: TRBJ2-3
V gene: TRBV15
CDR3 DNA: TGTGCCACCAGCCAGGGGGGGACAGGGCGGGATACGCAGTATTTT
CDR3 protein: CATSQGGTGRDTQYF

clone size: NA
D gene: TRBD1
J gene: TRBJ1-5
V gene: TRBV6-6
CDR3 DNA: TGTGCCAGCAGTCGATCAGGGGGCCAGCCCCAGCATTTT
CDR3 protein: CASSRSGGQPQHF

clone size: once
D gene: NA
J gene: TRBJ1-1
V gene: TRBV30
CDR3 DNA: TGTGCCTGGAACCCCTCGACAGTGAACACTGAAGCTTTCTTT
CDR3 protein: CAWNPSTVNTEAFF

clone size: NA
D gene: NA
J gene: TRBJ2-5
V gene: TRBV5-1
CDR3 DNA: TGCGCCAGCAGCTTGACAGGGCCCCAAGAGACCCAGTACTTC
CDR3 protein: CASSLTGPQETQYF

clone size: few
D gene: NA
J gene: TRBJ1-5
V gene: TRBV7-9
CDR3 DNA: TGTGCCAGCACCACCTTGGAGGGGCAGCCCCAGCATTTT
CDR3 protein: CASTTLEGQPQHF

clone size: NA
D gene: TRBD1
J gene: TRBJ1-4
V gene: TRBV19
CDR3 DNA: TGTGCCAGTAGTATCCCGGGACAGGGCGATAATGAAAAACTGTTTTTT
CDR3 protein: CASSIPGQGDNEKLFF